This T cell receptor beta chain was observed in a study of blood T cell repertoires in COVID-19. Turning to the study itself: PBMCs, B-cell-depleted T cells, or T cells were the source of the cDNA or gDNA that made up the material.

The length of the CDR3 is 17 residues. Trimming at V came to 0 bases and at J to 2 bases, leaving 4 bases not matched to a gene. Germline lookup yields CDR1 SGDLS and CDR2 YYNGEE. In the authors' workflow: Amplification with reference gene primers provided the estimates of nucleated cell counts. Profiled with immunoSEQ multiplex PCR; TCRdb holds only in-frame clones, not every one. That table is the source of V, J and clone size, and D and trimming were worked out from the DNA. The table includes 300,000 to 350,000 clones, about 85% detected once. The sequence was collected from a man aged 18 to 30 with active or convalescent COVID-19. V and J are TRBV9 and TRBJ2-3; 12 bases are shared with TRBD2. The sample comprised peripheral blood. CDR3 protein: CASSVALAGGFTDTQYF. CDR3 coding DNA: TGTGCCAGCAGCGTAGCACTAGCGGGGGGATTCACAGATACGCAGTATTTT.